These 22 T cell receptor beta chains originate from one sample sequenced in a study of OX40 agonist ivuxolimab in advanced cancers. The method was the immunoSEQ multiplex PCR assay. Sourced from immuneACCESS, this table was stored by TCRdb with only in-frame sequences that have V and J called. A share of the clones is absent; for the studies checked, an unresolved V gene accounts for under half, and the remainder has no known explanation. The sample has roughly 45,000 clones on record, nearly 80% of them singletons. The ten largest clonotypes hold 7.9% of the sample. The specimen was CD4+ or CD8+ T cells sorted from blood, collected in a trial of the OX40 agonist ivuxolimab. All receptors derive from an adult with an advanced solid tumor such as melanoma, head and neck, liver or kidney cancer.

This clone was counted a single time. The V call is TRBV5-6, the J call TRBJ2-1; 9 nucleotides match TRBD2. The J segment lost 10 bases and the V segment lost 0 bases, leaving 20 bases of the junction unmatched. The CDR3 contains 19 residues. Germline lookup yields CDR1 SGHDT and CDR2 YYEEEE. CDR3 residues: CASSLVGAGGSLGVKEQFF. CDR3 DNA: TGTGCCAGCAGCTTGGTGGGTGCGGGAGGGTCCCTGGGCGTCAAGGAGCAGTTCTTC.

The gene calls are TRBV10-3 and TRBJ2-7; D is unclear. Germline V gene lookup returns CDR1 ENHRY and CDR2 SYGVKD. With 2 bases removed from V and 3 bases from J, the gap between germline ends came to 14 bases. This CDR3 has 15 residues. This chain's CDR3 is CAISETDRLNYEQYF. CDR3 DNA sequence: TGTGCCATCAGTGAGACGGACCGACTCAACTACGAGCAGTACTTC.

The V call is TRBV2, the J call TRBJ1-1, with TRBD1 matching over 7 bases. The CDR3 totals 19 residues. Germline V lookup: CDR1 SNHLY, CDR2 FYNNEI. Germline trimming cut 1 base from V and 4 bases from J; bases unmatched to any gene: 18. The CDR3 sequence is CASSEGEGGSESSGTEAFF. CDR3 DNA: TGTGCCAGCAGTGAAGGTGAAGGGGGCAGCGAAAGTTCGGGCACTGAAGCTTTCTTT.

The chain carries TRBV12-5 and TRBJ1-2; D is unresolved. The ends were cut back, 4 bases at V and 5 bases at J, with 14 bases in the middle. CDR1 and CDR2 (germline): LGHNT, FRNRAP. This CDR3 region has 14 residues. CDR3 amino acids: CASGSNNARYGYTF. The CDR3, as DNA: TGTGCTAGTGGTTCGAACAACGCTCGGTATGGCTACACCTTC.

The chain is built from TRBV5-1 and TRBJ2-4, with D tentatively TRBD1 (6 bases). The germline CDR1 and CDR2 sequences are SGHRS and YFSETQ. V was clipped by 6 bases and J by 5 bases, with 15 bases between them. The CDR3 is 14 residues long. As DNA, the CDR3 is TGCGCCAGCAAAAGAGGGGGAGACCAAAACATTCAGTACTTC. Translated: CASKRGGDQNIQYF. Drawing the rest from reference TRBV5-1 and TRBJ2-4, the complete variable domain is KAGVTQTPRYLIKTRGQQVTLSCSPISGHRSVSWYQQTPGQGLQFLFEYFSETQRNKGNFPGRFSGRQFSNSRSEMNVSTLELGDSALYLCASKRGGDQNIQYFGAGTRLSVL.

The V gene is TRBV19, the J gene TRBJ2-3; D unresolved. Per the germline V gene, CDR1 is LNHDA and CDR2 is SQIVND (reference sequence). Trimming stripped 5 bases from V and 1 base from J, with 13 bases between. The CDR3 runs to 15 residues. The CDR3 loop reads CASSLTRVRTDTQYF. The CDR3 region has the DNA TGTGCCAGTAGTCTAACAAGGGTCCGCACAGATACGCAGTATTTT.

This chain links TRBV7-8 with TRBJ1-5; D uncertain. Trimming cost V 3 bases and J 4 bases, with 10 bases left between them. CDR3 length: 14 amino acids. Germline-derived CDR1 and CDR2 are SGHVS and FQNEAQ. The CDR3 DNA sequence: TGTGCCAGCAGCTTGCGTTGGGTAAATCAGCCCCAGCATTTT. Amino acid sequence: CASSLRWVNQPQHF.

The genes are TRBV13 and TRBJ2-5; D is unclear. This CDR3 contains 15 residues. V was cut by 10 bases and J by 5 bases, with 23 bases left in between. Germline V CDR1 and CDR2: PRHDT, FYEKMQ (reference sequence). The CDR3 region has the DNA TGTGCCACCAGTGAGGTGGGTGGGAATACGGAGACCCAGTACTTC. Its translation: CATSEVGGNTETQYF.

This chain's CDR3 is CASSFEGEQFF. In DNA, the CDR3 is TGTGCCAGCAGCTTTGAGGGGGAGCAGTTCTTC. The V call is TRBV7-6, the J call TRBJ2-1; D may match TRBD1 or TRBD2 (5 bases each). Germline V gene sequence: CDR1 SGHVS, CDR2 FNYEAQ. V lost 3 bases to trimming and J lost 10 bases, with 7 bases between them. The CDR3 is 11 amino acids.

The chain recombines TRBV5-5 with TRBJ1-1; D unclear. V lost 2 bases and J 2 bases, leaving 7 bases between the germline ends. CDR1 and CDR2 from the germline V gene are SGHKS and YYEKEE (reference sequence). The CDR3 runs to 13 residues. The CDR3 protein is CASSFGRNTEAFF. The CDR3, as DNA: TGTGCCAGCAGCTTCGGCAGAAACACTGAAGCTTTCTTT.

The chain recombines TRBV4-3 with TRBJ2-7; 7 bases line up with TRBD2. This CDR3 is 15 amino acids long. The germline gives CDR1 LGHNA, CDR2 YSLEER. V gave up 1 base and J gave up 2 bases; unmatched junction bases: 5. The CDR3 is CASSQGRLAAYEQYF. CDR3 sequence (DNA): TGCGCCAGCAGCCAAGGCCGACTAGCTGCCTACGAGCAGTACTTC.

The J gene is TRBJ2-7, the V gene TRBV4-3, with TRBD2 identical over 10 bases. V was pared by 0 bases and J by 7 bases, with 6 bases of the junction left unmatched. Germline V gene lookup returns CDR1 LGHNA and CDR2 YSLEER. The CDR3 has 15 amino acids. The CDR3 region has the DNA TGCGCCAGCAGCCAAGATTCAGCGGGAGGGCTTGAGCAGTACTTC. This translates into CASSQDSAGGLEQYF.

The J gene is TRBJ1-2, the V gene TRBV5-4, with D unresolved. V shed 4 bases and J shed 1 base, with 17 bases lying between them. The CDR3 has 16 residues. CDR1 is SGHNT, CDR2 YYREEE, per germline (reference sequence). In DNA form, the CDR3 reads TGTGCCAGCAGCCAAGGTCGGCAGACCCTTAACTATGGCTACACCTTC. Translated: CASSQGRQTLNYGYTF.

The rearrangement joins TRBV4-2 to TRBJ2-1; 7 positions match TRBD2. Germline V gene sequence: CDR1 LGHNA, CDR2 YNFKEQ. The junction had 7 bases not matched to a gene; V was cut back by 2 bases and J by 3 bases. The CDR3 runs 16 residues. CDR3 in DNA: TGTGCCAGCAGCCAACCCGGGGGAGGGTACTACAATGAGCAGTTCTTC. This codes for CASSQPGGGYYNEQFF.

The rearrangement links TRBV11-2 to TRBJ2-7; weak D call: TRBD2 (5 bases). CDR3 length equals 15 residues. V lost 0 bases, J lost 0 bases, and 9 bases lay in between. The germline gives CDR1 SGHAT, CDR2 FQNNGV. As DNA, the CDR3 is TGTGCCAGCAGCTTAGATGGCGGGTTCTCCTACGAGCAGTACTTC. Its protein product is CASSLDGGFSYEQYF.

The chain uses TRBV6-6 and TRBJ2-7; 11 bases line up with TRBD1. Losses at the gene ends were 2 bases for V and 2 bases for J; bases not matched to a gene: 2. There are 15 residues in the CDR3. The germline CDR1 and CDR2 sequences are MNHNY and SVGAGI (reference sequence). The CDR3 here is CASSYLGQGAYEQYF. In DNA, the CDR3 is TGTGCCAGCAGTTACCTGGGACAGGGGGCCTACGAGCAGTACTTC.

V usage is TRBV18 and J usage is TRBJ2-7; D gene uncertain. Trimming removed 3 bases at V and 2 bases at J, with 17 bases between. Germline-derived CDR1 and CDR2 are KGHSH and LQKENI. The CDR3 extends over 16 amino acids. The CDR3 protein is CASSPMLSAGAYEQYF. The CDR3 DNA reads TGTGCCAGCTCACCTATGCTATCCGCCGGCGCCTACGAGCAGTACTTC.

For the CDR3, the DNA is TGTGCCAGCAGTGCGGTGGAGGAGACCCAGTACTTC. Its translation: CASSAVEETQYF. The chain uses TRBV2 and TRBJ2-5, with unresolved D. Per the germline V gene, CDR1 is SNHLY and CDR2 is FYNNEI. This CDR3 has 12 residues. V gave up 4 bases and J gave up 5 bases, with 8 bases separating them.

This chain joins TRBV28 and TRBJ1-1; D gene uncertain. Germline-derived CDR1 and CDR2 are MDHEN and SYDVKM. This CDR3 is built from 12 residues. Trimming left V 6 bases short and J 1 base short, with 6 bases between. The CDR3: CASRTGNTEAFF. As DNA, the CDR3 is TGTGCCAGCAGGACGGGGAACACTGAAGCTTTCTTT.

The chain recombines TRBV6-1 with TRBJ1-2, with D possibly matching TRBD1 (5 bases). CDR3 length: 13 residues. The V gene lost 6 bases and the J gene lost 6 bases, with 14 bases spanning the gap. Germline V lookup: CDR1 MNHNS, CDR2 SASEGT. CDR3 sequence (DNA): TGTGCCAGCAGCGACCCGTGGGGGGATGGCTACACCTTC. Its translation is CASSDPWGDGYTF.

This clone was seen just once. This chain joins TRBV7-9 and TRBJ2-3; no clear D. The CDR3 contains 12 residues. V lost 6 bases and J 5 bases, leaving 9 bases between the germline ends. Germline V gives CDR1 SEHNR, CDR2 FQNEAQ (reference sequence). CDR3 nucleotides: TGTGCCAGCAGTATAGGTGGAGATACGCAGTATTTT. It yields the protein CASSIGGDTQYF.

The CDR3 region is CASSLASRTSSFHEQYF. CDR3 nucleotides: TGTGCCAGCAGCTTAGCGTCGAGGACTAGCTCGTTCCACGAGCAGTACTTC. The rearrangement uses TRBV7-2 and TRBJ2-7; 8 bases line up with TRBD2. This CDR3 is 17 amino acids long. The trim removed 0 bases at V and 5 bases at J, leaving 12 bases unmatched. The V gene's germline CDR1 is SGHTA and CDR2 FQGNSA.